What follows are 14 T cell receptor beta chains derived from one specimen sequenced in a study of shared clonotypes between healthy human individuals. Data came from immunoSEQ multiplex PCR; TCRdb stores just in-frame clones and leaves some out. The sample consists of a few hundred thousand clones, roughly 84% of them appearing once. Sequenced input: memory CD8+ T cells sorted from blood. Subset reported: CD45RO+ cells pooled with CCR7-negative TemRA cells. All receptors come from a man aged 18-30 years in good health.

The rearrangement joins TRBV13 to TRBJ2-1, with 14 bases aligning to TRBD2. This CDR3 has 16 amino acids. The germline V gene encodes CDR1 PRHDT and CDR2 FYEKMQ (reference sequence). With V trimmed by 5 bases and J by 8 bases, 8 bases remained unmatched. The DNA of the CDR3 is TGTGCCAGCAGCGGTGCGGGACTAGCGGGAGAGTATGAGCAGTTCTTC. This gives the protein CASSGAGLAGEYEQFF.

This chain joins TRBV30 and TRBJ2-5; 7 bases are shared with TRBD2. The J segment lost 4 bases and the V segment lost 8 bases, leaving 10 bases of the junction unmatched. The germline gives CDR1 GTSNPN, CDR2 SVGIG (reference sequence). The CDR3 totals 13 residues. The CDR3 DNA reads TGTGCCGCCGGGTTAGGGGAGGGAGAGACCCAGTACTTC. The encoded protein is CAAGLGEGETQYF.

The V call is TRBV4-2, the J call TRBJ1-1, with no clear D. The germline V gene has CDR1 LGHNA and CDR2 YNFKEQ. This CDR3 region has 15 residues. The V end lost 0 bases, the J end lost 0 bases, and 8 bases lay between the germline ends. DNA for the CDR3: TGTGCCAGCAGCCAAGACCGCCAGGTGAACACTGAAGCTTTCTTT. Translated: CASSQDRQVNTEAFF.

The chain uses TRBV18 and TRBJ2-3; TRBD2 aligns across 7 bases. The CDR3 is 19 amino acids. Germline CDR1 is KGHSH and CDR2 is LQKENI. V shed 3 bases and J 0 bases; nucleotides not matched to a gene: 15. The CDR3 loop reads CASSPTTSASSFSTDTQYF. The CDR3 bases are TGTGCCAGCTCACCGACTACTAGCGCCTCCTCTTTTAGCACAGATACGCAGTATTTT.

The V gene is TRBV4-1, the J gene TRBJ2-3, with TRBD2 matching over 11 bases. The CDR3 runs 17 residues. Germline CDR1 MGHRA, CDR2 YSYEKL. V was clipped by 3 bases and J by 4 bases; unmatched bases: 9. The CDR3 loop reads CASSHVGLAGRADTQYF. Here the CDR3 DNA reads TGCGCCAGCAGCCATGTCGGACTAGCGGGCCGGGCAGATACGCAGTATTTT.

Turning to this clone: Other DNA sequences in this sample translate to the same CDR3. The chain couples TRBV19 to TRBJ2-7, with a weak D call TRBD2 (5 bases). This CDR3 is 14 amino acids long. From germline, CDR1 is LNHDA and CDR2 SQIVND (reference sequence). Trimming removed 3 bases at V and 1 base at J, with 10 bases between. The chain's CDR3 is CASSIDGESYEQYF. CDR3 coding DNA: TGTGCCAGTAGTATTGACGGGGAGTCCTACGAGCAGTACTTC.

This clone was observed a handful of times. The chain uses TRBV6-4 and TRBJ1-6; D unresolved. Germline V gene lookup returns CDR1 MRHNA and CDR2 SNTAGT. The length of the CDR3 is 10 residues. The V and J ends lost 10 bases and 12 bases respectively, with 10 bases between them. This chain's CDR3 is CATPWVPLHF. In DNA, the CDR3 is TGTGCCACCCCATGGGTACCCCTCCACTTT.

The chain joins TRBV7-8 to TRBJ1-1; D is unclear. The CDR3 totals 13 residues. Trimming removed 1 base at V and 3 bases at J, with 6 bases between. Per the germline V gene, CDR1 is SGHVS and CDR2 is FQNEAQ. As DNA, the CDR3 is TGTGCCAGCAGCTTAGTGGAGTACACTGAAGCTTTCTTT. It is translated as CASSLVEYTEAFF.

The CDR3 loop is CASSQDFWSGDGEKLFF. The CDR3 bases are TGTGCCAGCAGCCAAGATTTTTGGTCGGGAGATGGGGAAAAACTGTTTTTT. The V and J genes are TRBV4-2 and TRBJ1-4; D gene unclear. V lost 0 bases and J lost 8, with 19 bases in between. Germline V gives CDR1 LGHNA, CDR2 YNFKEQ. The CDR3 sequence is 17 residues long.

The gene calls are TRBV6-1 and TRBJ2-3; TRBD2 agrees at 9 bases. The CDR3 has 16 amino acids. Germline V gene data show CDR1 as MNHNS and CDR2 as SASEGT. V was clipped by 3 bases and J by 3 bases; unmatched bases: 7. The CDR3 bases are TGTGCCAGCAGTGATCGGCTAGCGGGGATGACAGATACGCAGTATTTT. Translating gives CASSDRLAGMTDTQYF.

The chain employs TRBV7-8 and TRBJ2-1, with 7 positions matching TRBD1. The CDR3 loop spans 16 amino acids. With 5 bases clipped from V and 2 bases from J, the junction kept 9 bases outside the gene matches. From germline, CDR1 is SGHVS and CDR2 FQNEAQ. In DNA form, the CDR3 reads TGTGCCAGCAGCCTAGGTGCCGGGACAGCCTACAATGAGCAGTTCTTC. The encoded protein is CASSLGAGTAYNEQFF.

This chain connects TRBV27 to TRBJ1-5; weak D call: TRBD1 (5 bases). Germline V gene lookup returns CDR1 MNHEY and CDR2 SMNVEV (reference sequence). CDR3 length: 13 amino acids. Between the trimmed V and J ends, which lost 8 bases and 2 bases, there was a span of 10 bases. DNA of the CDR3: TGTGCCAGCGCAATAGGGGGCAATCAGCCCCAGCATTTT. Residues: CASAIGGNQPQHF.

V and J are TRBV28 and TRBJ2-6; 10 bases map to TRBD1. This CDR3 spans 16 amino acids. V shed 6 bases and J 2 bases; nucleotides not matched to a gene: 4. CDR1 is MDHEN and CDR2 is SYDVKM in the germline V gene. Here the CDR3 reads CASRPGTGAGANVLTF. The CDR3 DNA follows: TGTGCCAGCAGGCCCGGGACAGGGGCTGGGGCCAACGTCCTGACTTTC.

This clone was counted a few times. The J gene is TRBJ1-5, the V gene TRBV6-4, with TRBD1 matching over 7 bases. The CDR3 totals 14 residues. Trimming cost V 5 bases and J 9 bases; bases outside gene matches: 10. Germline V lookup: CDR1 MRHNA, CDR2 SNTAGT. The CDR3 is CASSPGEGATPQHF. The CDR3 nucleotides read TGTGCCAGCAGTCCCGGAGAGGGGGCTACGCCCCAGCATTTT.